The 20 T cell receptor beta chains given below trace back to one sample, sequenced in a study of control samples from healthy donors and cancer patients. Clones were read by immunoSEQ multiplex PCR, and TCRdb kept only the in-frame ones, dropping some. The data show 50,000 to 75,000 clones, approximately 85% seen once. Sequenced: blood. These receptors were taken from a man aged 35 to 55 in good health.

The chain is built from TRBV18 and TRBJ1-1; D is perhaps TRBD1 (5 bases). Trimming pared 6 bases from V and 5 bases from J, leaving 25 bases between. CDR3 size: 17 residues. Looked up from germline, CDR1 is KGHSH and CDR2 is LQKENI. This CDR3 reads CASSPTRAGWDETEAFF. Here the CDR3 DNA reads TGTGCCAGCTCCCCCACGCGGGCAGGGTGGGACGAGACTGAAGCTTTCTTT.

This chain links TRBV6-6 with TRBJ1-5; 9 nucleotides line up with TRBD1. Per germline, CDR1 MNHNY and CDR2 SVGAGI (reference sequence). The V gene end was trimmed by 10 bases and the J gene end by 9 bases; junction bases not matched to a gene: 13. CDR3 size: 14 residues. CDR3: CATQFGDRELPQHF. CDR3 in DNA: TGTGCCACTCAATTCGGGGACAGGGAGTTGCCCCAGCATTTT.

This clone was recorded a few times. V gene TRBV18 combines with J gene TRBJ1-5; possible D gene TRBD1, 6 bases. CDR1 and CDR2 from the germline V gene are KGHSH and LQKENI. This CDR3 is 13 amino acids long. V lost 2 bases and J 8 bases, leaving 10 bases between the germline ends. CDR3 in DNA: TGTGCCAGCTCACCAGAGGACAGTAAGCCCCAGCATTTT. Protein: CASSPEDSKPQHF.

This clone was counted only a few times. The V gene is TRBV24-1, the J gene TRBJ1-2, with a possible D match to TRBD1 (6 bases). The CDR3 is 14 residues long. From germline, CDR1 is KGHDR and CDR2 SFDVKD. Trimming took 3 bases from V and 4 from J, leaving 11 bases between them. The CDR3 protein is CATSDRTDSYGYTF. The CDR3 nucleotides are TGTGCCACCAGTGATCGGACAGACTCCTATGGCTACACCTTC.

The gene calls are TRBV7-8 and TRBJ1-2, with D possibly TRBD1 on 6 matching bases. Trimming removed 8 bases at V and 4 bases at J, with 14 bases between. The CDR3 contains 13 residues. Per the germline V gene, CDR1 is SGHVS and CDR2 is FQNEAQ. CDR3 loop: CASGAGAGYGYTF. The CDR3 DNA is TGTGCCAGCGGGGCGGGGGCAGGCTATGGCTACACCTTC. The complete variable domain, with remaining parts taken from reference TRBV7-8 and TRBJ1-2, reads GAGVSQSPRYKVAKRGQDVALRCDPISGHVSLFWYQQALGQGPEFLTYFQNEAQLDKSGLPSDRFFAERPEGSVSTLKIQRTQQEDSAVYLCASGAGAGYGYTFGSGTRLTVV.

This clone has just one count. The V gene is TRBV28, the J gene TRBJ1-2; D is ambiguous. This CDR3 has 11 residues. V was pared by 9 bases and J by 2 bases, with 7 bases between. Germline CDR1 and CDR2: MDHEN and SYDVKM. CDR3 sequence (DNA): TGTGCCAGTGGCAGGAACTATGGCTACACCTTC. Its translation: CASGRNYGYTF.

CDR3 bases: TGTGCCAGCAGTGAAGGTTTGCGGGCGAGCTCCTACAATGAGCAGTTCTTC. The encoded protein is CASSEGLRASSYNEQFF. This rearrangement joins TRBV2 to TRBJ2-1; D perhaps matches TRBD2 (5 bases). Trimming took off 1 base at V and 0 bases at J, with 13 bases between the two ends. The V gene's germline CDR1 is SNHLY and CDR2 FYNNEI. The CDR3 sequence is 17 residues long.

This clone was observed a handful of times. The J gene is TRBJ1-5, the V gene TRBV19; 9 positions agree with TRBD1. Per the germline V gene, CDR1 is LNHDA and CDR2 is SQIVND (reference sequence). V lost 1 base to trimming and J lost 3 bases; unmatched junction nucleotides: 13. The CDR3 covers 19 residues. The CDR3 sequence is CASSIVGGQGFGVNQPQHF. CDR3 sequence (DNA): TGTGCCAGTAGTATAGTCGGCGGACAGGGGTTTGGAGTCAATCAGCCCCAGCATTTT.

The V call is TRBV6-2 or TRBV6-3, the J call TRBJ2-6; no reliable D call. Trimming pared 4 bases from V and 1 base from J, leaving 5 bases between. Germline V CDR1 and CDR2: MNHEY, SVGEGT. The CDR3 runs to 14 residues. In nucleotides, the CDR3 is TGTGCCAGCAGTTTAGAGTCTGGGGCCAACGTCCTGACTTTC. This codes for CASSLESGANVLTF.

J is TRBJ1-1 and V is TRBV29-1; 9 bases match TRBD1. Trimming cost V 0 bases and J 3 bases; bases outside gene matches: 2. Germline V gives CDR1 SQVTM, CDR2 ANQGSEA. The CDR3 is made up of 14 amino acids. The CDR3 here is CSVEEGQGDTEAFF. The CDR3, as DNA: TGCAGCGTTGAAGAGGGACAGGGAGACACTGAAGCTTTCTTT.

This chain uses TRBV9 with TRBJ2-1, with D unresolved. Trimming took off 0 bases at V and 0 bases at J, with 13 bases between the two ends. The length of the CDR3 is 17 residues. Germline CDR1 is SGDLS and CDR2 is YYNGEE. CDR3 DNA: TGTGCCAGCAGCGTAGTTCCGGAGCATAGCTCCTACAATGAGCAGTTCTTC. Amino acids: CASSVVPEHSSYNEQFF. Full variable domain (missing parts from reference TRBV9 and TRBJ2-1): DSGVTQTPKHLITATGQRVTLRCSPRSGDLSVYWYQQSLDQGLQFLIQYYNGEERAKGNILERFSAQQFPDLHSELNLSSLELGDSALYFCASSVVPEHSSYNEQFFGPGTRLTVL.

The V gene is TRBV11-2, the J gene TRBJ2-1; D ambiguous. Trimming removed 7 bases from V and 4 bases from J, with 11 bases in between. Germline lookup yields CDR1 SGHAT and CDR2 FQNNGV. The CDR3 length is 13 residues. CDR3 nucleotides: TGTGCCAGCACCCTTGTACGGTACAATGAGCAGTTCTTC. The encoded protein is CASTLVRYNEQFF.

The chain combines TRBV19 with TRBJ2-3; D is ambiguous. V was pared by 1 base and J by 2 bases, with 10 bases between. Looked up from germline, CDR1 is LNHDA and CDR2 is SQIVND (reference sequence). The CDR3 sequence is 15 residues long. The CDR3 sequence is CASSIARTLTDTQYF. DNA of the CDR3: TGTGCCAGTAGTATAGCTCGGACGCTCACAGATACGCAGTATTTT.

The J gene is TRBJ1-1, the V gene TRBV10-3; D gene ambiguous. The V gene lost 2 bases and the J gene lost 1 base, with 11 bases spanning the gap. Germline CDR1 is ENHRY and CDR2 is SYGVKD. This CDR3 has 15 residues. The CDR3 loop is CAISEPYLGNTEAFF. The CDR3 DNA reads as TGTGCCATCAGTGAGCCTTACCTTGGGAACACTGAAGCTTTCTTT.

This clone is medium-sized within its sample. Other DNA sequences within the sample encode an identical CDR3. The chain joins TRBV4-3 to TRBJ1-5; no reliable D call. CDR1 and CDR2 (germline): LGHNA, YSLEER. The CDR3 loop spans 13 amino acids. Trimming stripped 6 bases from V and 3 bases from J, with 9 bases between. DNA for the CDR3: TGCGCCAGCAGTCTGGGGTTCAATCAGCCCCAGCATTTT. As protein: CASSLGFNQPQHF.

The chain links TRBV19 to TRBJ2-1, with TRBD1 identical over 9 bases. The trim removed 5 bases at V and 0 bases at J, leaving 5 bases unmatched. CDR1 is LNHDA, CDR2 SQIVND, per germline (reference sequence). The CDR3 runs to 16 residues. CDR3 DNA sequence: TGTGCCAGTAGTCCACAACAGGGGGCCTCCTACAATGAGCAGTTCTTC. Protein: CASSPQQGASYNEQFF.

The chain recombines TRBV3-1 (or the pseudogene TRBV3-2) with TRBJ1-6; the D gene is possibly TRBD1 (5 bases). Germline assignment: CDR1 LGHDT and CDR2 YNNKEL (reference sequence). Trimming took 0 bases from V and 7 from J, leaving 10 bases between them. The CDR3 has 15 amino acids. CDR3 sequence reads: CASSQDRGRNSPLHF. For the CDR3, the DNA is TGTGCCAGCAGCCAAGATCGGGGGAGGAATTCACCCCTCCACTTT.

The chain joins TRBV7-2 to TRBJ2-1; 8 nucleotides line up with TRBD2. Germline V gene sequence: CDR1 SGHTA, CDR2 FQGNSA. The trim removed 3 bases at V and 9 bases at J, leaving 10 bases unmatched. The CDR3 extends over 15 amino acids. CDR3 loop: CASSFTSGGDGEQFF. The CDR3 DNA is TGTGCCAGCAGCTTCACTAGCGGAGGGGACGGTGAGCAGTTCTTC.

The genes are TRBV9 and TRBJ1-2; 7 bases are shared with TRBD1. Germline CDR1 and CDR2: SGDLS and YYNGEE. The CDR3 totals 16 residues. Unmatched junction bases numbered 17, after V lost 4 bases and J lost 8 bases. Here the CDR3 reads CASSPHPQGRSGGYTF. The CDR3 nucleotides read TGTGCCAGCAGCCCCCACCCACAGGGGAGATCGGGGGGCTACACCTTC. Full variable domain (remainder filled in from reference TRBV9 and TRBJ1-2): DSGVTQTPKHLITATGQRVTLRCSPRSGDLSVYWYQQSLDQGLQFLIQYYNGEERAKGNILERFSAQQFPDLHSELNLSSLELGDSALYFCASSPHPQGRSGGYTFGSGTRLTVV.

V and J are TRBV7-9 and TRBJ2-3, with TRBD1 matching 9 bases. The V gene's germline CDR1 is SEHNR and CDR2 FQNEAQ (reference sequence). The J segment lost 5 bases and the V segment lost 4 bases, leaving 10 bases of the junction unmatched. This CDR3 has 16 residues. CDR3 in amino acids: CASSWKGTGKGDTQYF. The CDR3 coding sequence is TGTGCCAGCAGCTGGAAGGGGACAGGGAAGGGAGATACGCAGTATTTT. Full variable domain (outside the CDR3, taken from reference TRBV7-9 and TRBJ2-3): DTGVSQNPRHKITKRGQNVTFRCDPISEHNRLYWYRQTLGQGPEFLTYFQNEAQLEKSRLLSDRFSAERPKGSFSTLEIQRTEQGDSAMYLCASSWKGTGKGDTQYFGPGTRLTVL.